This TCR beta chain was sequenced during a study of T cells in Graves' hyperthyroidism and ophthalmopathy. The study's findings and limits: Appearing also in blood were most of the thyroid clonotypes expanded above 0.001.

Concerning this clonotype itself: What it binds is unknown.

TCR beta CDR3 regions were amplified from RNA. An initial round of RT-PCR targeting the TCR CDR3 relied on the HTBI primer set. A single record per CDR3 protein comes from TCRdb applying MiXCR to the multiplex PCR reads. The table has some 180,000 distinct CDR3 sequences, about 17% seen once; the top ten hold around 29%. CDR3 length: 15 amino acids. Germline assignment: CDR1 SGHKS and CDR2 YYEKEE (reference sequence). With 4 bases clipped from V and 3 bases from J, the junction kept 8 bases outside the gene matches. The receptor comes from a woman between 45 and 65 years old with Graves' hyperthyroidism. The sequenced sample consisted of blood. The rearrangement joins TRBV5-5 to TRBJ1-2; 8 bases map to TRBD1. The chain's CDR3 is CASSIAGTGYYGYTF. The DNA for the CDR3 is TGTGCCAGCAGCATCGCCGGGACAGGATACTATGGCTACACCTTC.